These 17 T cell receptor beta chains share one sample of origin, sequenced in a study of human T cells and chemical hapten exposure. TCRdb used MiXCR to reprocess the RACE reads, holding one entry per CDR3 protein. The top ten hold 2% to 2.5% of the sample, which has 95,000 to 150,000 distinct CDR3 sequences, roughly 12% seen once. Time point given: patch test 3, about 24 weeks after DPC sensitization. The treatment is: therapeutic diphenylcyclopropenone sensitization with weekly scalp DPC. The sample here was whole blood, taken in connection with sensitization to the hapten diphenylcyclopropenone (DPC). The source of these receptors is a woman aged 50 to 65 with alopecia areata. Some clones in this sample may be carry-over from other donors' samples.

Only a few counts were recorded for this clonotype. The chain recombines TRBV20-1 with TRBJ1-5; the match to TRBD1 covers 7 bases. The V gene end was trimmed by 3 bases and the J gene end by 2 bases; junction bases not matched to a gene: 1. The CDR3 length is 13 residues. CDR1 is DFQATT and CDR2 is SNEGSKA in the germline V gene (reference sequence). The CDR3 sequence is CSASTGGNQPQHF. CDR3 sequence (DNA): TGCAGTGCTAGTACAGGGGGCAATCAGCCCCAGCATTTT.

The sample holds a few counts of this clonotype. This chain connects TRBV20-1 to TRBJ1-5; D remains unclear. The length of the CDR3 is 13 residues. The germline gives CDR1 DFQATT, CDR2 SNEGSKA (reference sequence). The V gene lost 3 bases and the J gene lost 0 bases, with 6 bases spanning the gap. Here the CDR3 DNA reads TGCAGTGCTAGGTATTATAGCAATCAGCCCCAGCATTTT. Its protein is CSARYYSNQPQHF.

Only a few counts were recorded for this clonotype. The V and J genes are TRBV6-1 and TRBJ2-7; weak D call: TRBD1 (6 bases). CDR1 and CDR2 from the germline V gene are MNHNS and SASEGT. V was clipped by 2 bases and J by 0 bases, with 8 bases between them. CDR3 length: 14 residues. In DNA, the CDR3 is TGTGCCAGCAGTGAACCGGACAGCTCCTACGAGCAGTACTTC. It encodes CASSEPDSSYEQYF.

Many counts were recorded for this clonotype. The chain combines TRBV7-9 with TRBJ2-7; 11 positions match TRBD2. The CDR3 spans 15 residues. The germline V gene has CDR1 SEHNR and CDR2 FQNEAQ (reference sequence). After removal of 5 bases from V and 4 bases from J, the junction contained 7 bases not matched to a gene. This CDR3 is CASSPSTSGEYEQYF. CDR3 nucleotide sequence: TGTGCCAGCAGCCCATCGACTAGCGGGGAGTACGAGCAGTACTTC.

In its sample, this clonotype was seen a few times. The V gene is TRBV20-1, the J gene TRBJ1-1; possibly TRBD1 for D (6 bases). Germline CDR1 DFQATT, CDR2 SNEGSKA (reference sequence). The CDR3 covers 15 residues. V was clipped by 5 bases and J by 0 bases, with 16 bases between them. CDR3 loop: CSAGSNQGLNTEAFF. CDR3 coding DNA: TGCAGTGCTGGCTCAAACCAGGGGTTGAACACTGAAGCTTTCTTT.

In this sample, this clonotype turned up a few times. The chain combines TRBV12-3 or TRBV12-4 with TRBJ1-2; D remains unclear. V was cut by 5 bases and J by 2 bases, with 12 bases left in between. The CDR3 totals 14 residues. The CDR3: CASSLRRTNYGYTF. CDR3 DNA sequence: TGTGCCAGCAGTCTCCGACGGACCAACTATGGCTACACCTTC.

This clonotype was counted between two and nine times. V gene TRBV2 combines with J gene TRBJ2-1, with D maybe TRBD1 (6 bases). The CDR3 is made up of 13 amino acids. V shed 1 base and J shed 6 bases, with 7 bases lying between them. Germline V CDR1 and CDR2: SNHLY, FYNNEI. The CDR3 loop is CASSEVQGNEQFF. CDR3 bases: TGTGCCAGCAGTGAAGTACAGGGCAATGAGCAGTTCTTC.

The chain carries TRBV5-6 and TRBJ2-3; TRBD2 aligns across 7 bases. The CDR3 covers 17 residues. V trimming: 4 bases; J trimming: 2 bases; junction bases outside the gene matches: 13. Germline V gives CDR1 SGHDT, CDR2 YYEEEE. Here the CDR3 DNA reads TGTGCCAGCAGCCCTGGCGGAGGCCTAGCGGTCACAGATACGCAGTATTTT. It encodes CASSPGGGLAVTDTQYF.

The chain combines TRBV10-3 with TRBJ1-1; D may be TRBD1 (5 bases). Germline V gene lookup returns CDR1 ENHRY and CDR2 SYGVKD. Trimming removed 3 bases from V and 1 base from J, with 6 bases in between. The CDR3 spans 13 residues. Here the CDR3 reads CAISDGQNTEAFF. CDR3 coding DNA: TGTGCCATCAGTGATGGACAGAACACTGAAGCTTTCTTT.

The chain has TRBV7-8 and TRBJ1-1; no clear D gene. This CDR3 has 17 residues. Trimming cost V 0 bases and J 2 bases, with 16 bases left between them. Per germline, CDR1 SGHVS and CDR2 FQNEAQ. The CDR3 loop reads CASSLAPSRLHNTEAFF. The CDR3 region has the DNA TGTGCCAGCAGCTTAGCCCCGAGCAGACTACACAACACTGAAGCTTTCTTT.

V and J are TRBV9 and TRBJ2-1; D possibly corresponds to TRBD1 (5 bases). This CDR3 has 13 residues. The ends were cut back, 4 bases at V and 4 bases at J, with 9 bases in the middle. CDR1 and CDR2 from the germline V gene are SGDLS and YYNGEE. CDR3 loop: CASSPRQYNEQFF. The CDR3 region has the DNA TGTGCCAGCAGCCCCCGACAGTACAATGAGCAGTTCTTC.

The rearrangement joins TRBV7-2 to TRBJ1-4, with no clear D. The V gene's germline CDR1 is SGHTA and CDR2 FQGNSA. Trimming took off 2 bases at V and 4 bases at J, with 11 bases between the two ends. This CDR3 spans 15 amino acids. The CDR3 reads CASSLKGLFNEKLFF. CDR3 nucleotide sequence: TGTGCCAGCAGCTTAAAGGGCTTATTTAATGAAAAACTGTTTTTT.

The table lists this clonotype with a few counts. V gene TRBV7-2 combines with J gene TRBJ2-1; TRBD2 matches 13 bases. Germline loops: CDR1 SGHTA, CDR2 FQGNSA. Unmatched junction bases numbered 7, after V lost 5 bases and J lost 12 bases. The CDR3 loop spans 14 amino acids. CDR3 coding DNA: TGTGCCAGCAGCATCGGGACTAGCGGGGTCGTGCAGTTCTTC. It encodes CASSIGTSGVVQFF.

The chain is built from TRBV10-3 and TRBJ1-1; 7 positions match TRBD1. Looked up from germline, CDR1 is ENHRY and CDR2 is SYGVKD. This CDR3 region has 14 residues. V trimming: 10 bases; J trimming: 0 bases; junction bases outside the gene matches: 8. CDR3 protein: CASAGRGLNTEAFF. The CDR3 DNA reads as TGTGCCAGCGCCGGGAGGGGGCTGAACACTGAAGCTTTCTTT.

This clonotype was recorded many times. J is TRBJ2-2 and V is TRBV11-2, with D possibly TRBD2 on 6 matching bases. The CDR3 sequence is 16 residues long. Germline V gene sequence: CDR1 SGHAT, CDR2 FQNNGV. The V end was cut by 2 bases, the J end by 0 bases, with 10 bases between. The CDR3, as DNA: TGTGCCAGCAGCTTAATTTGGAGGGCGAACACCGGGGAGCTGTTTTTT. Amino acid sequence: CASSLIWRANTGELFF.

V is TRBV12-3 or TRBV12-4 and J is TRBJ1-2, with D possibly TRBD1 on 5 matching bases. Trimming stripped 6 bases from V and 3 bases from J, with 11 bases between. CDR3 length: 13 residues. Here the CDR3 DNA reads TGTGCCAGCAGGGGGACGGGAGACTATGGCTACACCTTC. Its protein product is CASRGTGDYGYTF.

This clonotype was found a few times. The chain recombines TRBV7-2 with TRBJ2-7, with TRBD2 matching over 8 bases. V lost 4 bases to trimming and J lost 5 bases; unmatched junction nucleotides: 4. The CDR3 spans 13 residues. The V gene's germline CDR1 is SGHTA and CDR2 FQGNSA. The CDR3 DNA is TGTGCCAGCAGCTCCAACGGGAGGGACGAGCAGTACTTC. As protein: CASSSNGRDEQYF.